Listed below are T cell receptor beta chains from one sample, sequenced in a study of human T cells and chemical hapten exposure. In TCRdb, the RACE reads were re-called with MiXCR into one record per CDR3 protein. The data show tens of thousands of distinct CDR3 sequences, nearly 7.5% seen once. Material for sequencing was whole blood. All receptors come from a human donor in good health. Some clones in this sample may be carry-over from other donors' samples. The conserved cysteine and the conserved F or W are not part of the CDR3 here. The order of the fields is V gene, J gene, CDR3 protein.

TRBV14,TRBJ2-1,ASSQDLTGTSGSVQF
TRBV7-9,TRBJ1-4,ASSVATSRAGNEKLF
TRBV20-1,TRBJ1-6,SARDRGTGLYSPLH
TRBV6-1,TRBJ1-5,ASSLQDSNQPQH
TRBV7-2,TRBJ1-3,ASSLNVYGASISGNTIY
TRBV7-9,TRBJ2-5,ASSSGSQETQY
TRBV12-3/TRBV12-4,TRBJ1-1,ASSAGGTRNTEAF
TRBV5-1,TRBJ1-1,ASSTLTGGRTEAF
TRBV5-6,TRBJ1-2,ASSLVQGKNYGYT
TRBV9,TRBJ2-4,ASSVEQGDNIQY
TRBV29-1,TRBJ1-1,SVGPDDQRRAF
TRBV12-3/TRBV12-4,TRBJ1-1,ASSLEGSRAEAF
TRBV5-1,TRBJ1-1,ASSFAGRGKTEAF
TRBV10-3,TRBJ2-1,AISGRGLKF
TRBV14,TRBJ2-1,ASSYRAGGREQF
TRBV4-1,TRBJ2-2,ASSQEPSGNTGELF
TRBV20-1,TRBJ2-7,SARSGTGSEQY
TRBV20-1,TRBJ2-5,SVKLSEETQY
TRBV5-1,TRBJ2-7,ASSSQVPPAEQY
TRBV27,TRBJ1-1,ASSRSTGGDTEAF
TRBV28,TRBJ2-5,ASGTAREETQY
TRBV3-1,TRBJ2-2,ASSQGVELF
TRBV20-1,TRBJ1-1,SARKSILYTEAF
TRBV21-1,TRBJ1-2,ASPRRGQLSYT
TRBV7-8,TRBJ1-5,ASSERDRGRQPQH
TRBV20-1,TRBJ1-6,SARGTGRVPLH
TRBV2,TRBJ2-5,ASSGDRQETQY
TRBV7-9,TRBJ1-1,ASILLGGTGGTEAF
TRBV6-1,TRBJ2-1,ASSELRASGGYNEQF
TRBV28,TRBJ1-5,ASSFGQGYGNQPQH
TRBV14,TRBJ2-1,ASSLRLLGAEQF
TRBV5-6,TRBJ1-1,ASRGAGGTTEAF
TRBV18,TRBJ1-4,ASSPGLGEKLF
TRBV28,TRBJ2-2,ASSSGFRNTGELF
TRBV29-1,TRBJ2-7,SVEREDLGGQY
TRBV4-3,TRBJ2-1,TSSQPPWAGEYNEQF
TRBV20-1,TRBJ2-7,SASEAGFSYEQY
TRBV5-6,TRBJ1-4,ASSLSGGEMGKLF
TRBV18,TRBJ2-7,ASSQGAAYEQY
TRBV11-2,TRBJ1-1,ASSLRTGSLSNTEAF
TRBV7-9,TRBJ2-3,ASSPLPTGTRRDTQY
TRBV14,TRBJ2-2,ASSRSRGTGNTGELF
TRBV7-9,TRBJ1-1,ASSFAVNTEAF
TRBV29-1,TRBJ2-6,SVGVSGANVLT
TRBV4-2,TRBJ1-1,ASSQDPDTEAF
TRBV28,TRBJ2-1,ASRGTGGSYNEQF
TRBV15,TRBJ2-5,ATSRGCEMETQY
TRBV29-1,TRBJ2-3,SASWPDTQY
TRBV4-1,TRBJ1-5,ASSQEEQGGDQPQH
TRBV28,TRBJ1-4,ASSLSHPGLFGLF
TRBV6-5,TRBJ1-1,ASSYSIGSPSFKQGAEAF
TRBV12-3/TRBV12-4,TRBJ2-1,ASRLRGVLNEQF
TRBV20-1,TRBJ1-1,SAAPLQGSYTEAF
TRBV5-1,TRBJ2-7,ASSGLDRGSEQY
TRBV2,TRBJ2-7,ASVPPGDRDYQQY
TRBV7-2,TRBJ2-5,ASSLVSGFQETQY
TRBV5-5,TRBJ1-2,ASSLGTGSDYGYT
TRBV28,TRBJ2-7,ASSSGDVYEQY
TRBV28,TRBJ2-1,ASWVSGRCRNEQF